The 9 T cell receptor beta chains below were found in one sample sequenced in a study of CD8+ T cells in alopecia areata. The treatment was: oral pan-JAK inhibitor, 5-10 mg twice daily. cDNA prepared by RNA extraction and subsequent reverse transcription served as the template for sequencing. Data came from immunoSEQ multiplex PCR; TCRdb stores just in-frame clones and leaves some out. The sample lists around 140,000 clones, roughly 50% occurring once. The sample was CD8+ T cells sorted from blood, taken at week 4, from a patient treated with tofacitinib. These receptors originate from a human donor with alopecia areata.

The chain recombines TRBV29-1 with TRBJ2-7; D uncertain. Per the germline V gene, CDR1 is SQVTM and CDR2 is ANQGSEA. The V gene lost 4 bases and the J gene lost 5 bases, with 15 bases spanning the gap. The CDR3 is 13 amino acids. The CDR3: CSVVPLTVNEQYF. In DNA form, the CDR3 reads TGCAGCGTTGTCCCCTTAACCGTCAACGAGCAGTACTTC.

This clone was seen a few times. The rearrangement links TRBV27 to TRBJ1-4; possibly TRBD1 for D (6 bases). This CDR3 has 16 residues. Trimming took off 5 bases at V and 8 bases at J, with 21 bases between the two ends. CDR1 MNHEY and CDR2 SMNVEV come from the germline V gene (reference sequence). The CDR3 coding sequence is TGTGCCAGCAGTGCCCGCTCAGGGGACGGGGAAGAAAAACTGTTTTTT. Amino acids: CASSARSGDGEEKLFF. Variable domain in full (rest from reference TRBV27 and TRBJ1-4): EAQVTQNPRYLITVTGKKLTVTCSQNMNHEYMSWYRQDPGLGLRQIYYSMNVEVTDKGDVPEGYKVSRKEKRNFPLILESPSPNQTSLYFCASSARSGDGEEKLFFGSGTQLSVL.

The J gene is TRBJ2-7, the V gene TRBV29-1; D possibly corresponds to TRBD2 (5 bases). V was shortened by 3 bases and J by 0 bases, with 9 bases between the two germline ends. This CDR3 comprises 13 residues. Germline V gene data show CDR1 as SQVTM and CDR2 as ANQGSEA. CDR3 sequence (DNA): TGCAGCGTTGACGATGGAGGCTCCTACGAGCAGTACTTC. Protein product: CSVDDGGSYEQYF.

The chain carries TRBV29-1 and TRBJ2-2, with no clear D. Trimming took 5 bases from V and 6 from J, leaving 22 bases between them. The CDR3 covers 16 residues. CDR1 is SQVTM and CDR2 is ANQGSEA in the germline V gene. CDR3 nucleotides: TGCAGCGTTCCGGGCTTCATTAGGGTTGGGTCCGGGGAGCTGTTTTTT. Translation: CSVPGFIRVGSGELFF.

This chain links TRBV19 with TRBJ1-2; 8 nucleotides align to TRBD1. The CDR3 spans 14 residues. The J segment lost 4 bases and the V segment lost 7 bases, leaving 8 bases of the junction unmatched. CDR1 is LNHDA and CDR2 is SQIVND in the germline V gene (reference sequence). CDR3 nucleotide sequence: TGTGCCAGTAAACGTGAGGACAGGGCCTATGGCTACACCTTC. Its translation: CASKREDRAYGYTF.

The V call is TRBV13, the J call TRBJ2-7; no clear D gene. There are 12 residues in the CDR3. Germline V gene data show CDR1 as PRHDT and CDR2 as FYEKMQ (reference sequence). V shed 4 bases and J shed 5 bases, with 9 bases lying between them. CDR3 protein: CASSSLINEQYF. The CDR3 bases are TGTGCCAGCAGCTCCCTTATTAACGAGCAGTACTTC.

The J gene is TRBJ2-3, the V gene TRBV7-3; TRBD1 is a possible D gene (6 bases). The CDR3 loop spans 15 amino acids. Per the germline V gene, CDR1 is SGHTA and CDR2 is FQGTGA. V lost 4 bases to trimming and J lost 4 bases, with 15 bases between them. Here the CDR3 DNA reads TGTGCCAGCAGCTCCACAGGGCCCAGCGCAGATACGCAGTATTTT. This gives the protein CASSSTGPSADTQYF.

This clone was seen only a few times. The chain couples TRBV13 to TRBJ2-4, with 7 bases matching TRBD2. V lost 5 bases to trimming and J lost 1 base; unmatched junction nucleotides: 5. The germline V gene encodes CDR1 PRHDT and CDR2 FYEKMQ (reference sequence). The CDR3 loop spans 15 amino acids. The CDR3 sequence: CASSRGGEAKNIQYF. Written as DNA, the CDR3 is TGTGCCAGCAGCCGCGGGGGAGAGGCCAAAAACATTCAGTACTTC.

This clone appeared once. The chain carries TRBV9 and TRBJ1-2; maybe TRBD1 (5 bases). The CDR3 has 14 residues. The germline V gene encodes CDR1 SGDLS and CDR2 YYNGEE. Trimming pared 4 bases from V and 10 bases from J, leaving 20 bases between. The CDR3, as DNA: TGTGCCAGCAGCCCCCGGGACGTAGCAATCCTCTACACCTTC. Translating gives CASSPRDVAILYTF.